This T cell receptor (beta chain) was recorded in a study of T-cell reconstitution after alpha-beta-depleted transplantation in children. The ends lost 4 bases at V and 3 bases at J; junction bases unmatched: 8. Germline V CDR1 and CDR2: SGHRS, YFSETQ. CDR3 length equals 15 residues. This clonotype was found many times. Unique molecular identifiers were built into the TCRbeta library. TCRdb reprocessed the PCR reads via MiXCR and lists one record per CDR3 protein. The sample lists 600,000 to 700,000 distinct CDR3 sequences; approximately 17% were seen once. The rearrangement uses TRBV5-1 and TRBJ1-2; 8 bases are shared with TRBD1. The TCR originated in a human donor who donated a stem cell graft to a child with acute myeloid leukemia. Sequences were derived from PBMCs from the stem cell graft donor, sampled from the stem cell graft. The CDR3 sequence: CASSPGQGLDYGYTF. The CDR3 coding sequence is TGCGCCAGCAGCCCAGGACAGGGTTTGGACTATGGCTACACCTTC.